The rows below give T cell receptor beta chains drawn from one sample of a study of OX40 agonist ivuxolimab in advanced cancers. The protocol was immunoSEQ multiplex PCR, while the TCRdb copy is restricted to in-frame clones and leaves out a portion. This table holds about 86,000 clones, approximately 90% found once. The input for sequencing was CD4+ or CD8+ T cells sorted from blood, taken in a trial of the OX40 agonist ivuxolimab. These receptors originate from an adult with an advanced solid tumor such as melanoma, head and neck, liver or kidney cancer. Each CDR3 is given with its conserved first and last residue. A D gene is named only where the DNA matches it firmly. Only part of the rows carry a size: once, few, many, or a class if the clone is expanded.

. | TRBJ2-5 | TRBD2 | TRBV5-1 | TGCGCCAGCAGCTTGGGGGCGGGGGGGGAGACCCAGTACTTC | CASSLGAGGETQYF
. | TRBJ2-7 | . | TRBV21-1 | TGTGCCAGCAGCCAAGGGAACCAACCGGGACAGGGGTCGTTCGAGCAGTACTTC | CASSQGNQPGQGSFEQYF
. | TRBJ1-1 | . | TRBV28 | TGTGCCAGCAGTTTAATGGCACCTCTGAACACTGAAGCTTTCTTT | CASSLMAPLNTEAFF
. | TRBJ1-1 | . | TRBV27 | TGTGCCGGACCCCCAGGGGTTTGGGATGACACTGAAGCTTTCTTT | CAGPPGVWDDTEAFF
. | TRBJ2-2 | TRBD1 | TRBV5-1 | TGCGCCAGCAGCTTCGGGACAGGGGGCACAGGGGAGCTGTTTTTT | CASSFGTGGTGELFF
. | TRBJ2-1 | . | TRBV5-1 | TGCGCCAGCAGCTTGGAGACAACCTACAATGAGCAGTTCTTC | CASSLETTYNEQFF
. | TRBJ1-2 | . | TRBV9 | TGTGCCAGCAGCGCAGGGACTTTCTATGGCTACACCTTC | CASSAGTFYGYTF
. | TRBJ1-1 | . | TRBV7-9 | TGTGCCAGCAGCCCCCTCAGGGGGAACACTGAAGCTTTCTTT | CASSPLRGNTEAFF
. | TRBJ2-4 | TRBD2 | TRBV29-1 | TGCAGCGGACTCACTAGCGCCCCGACTCAGTACTTC | CSGLTSAPTQYF
. | TRBJ2-3 | TRBD2 | TRBV5-1 | TGCGCCAGCAGACACGAGGGCAGAGCGGGAGGGGCGGATACGCAGTATTTT | CASRHEGRAGGADTQYF
. | TRBJ2-1 | . | TRBV7-8 | TGTGCCAGCAGCTTATATCTCGGGGAGCAGTTCTTC | CASSLYLGEQFF
. | TRBJ2-4 | . | TRBV19 | TGTGCCAGTAGTATAGAGGTCCGGGCCACGGGGGCCAAAAACATTCAGTACTTC | CASSIEVRATGAKNIQYF
. | TRBJ1-5 | . | TRBV7-2 | TGTGCCAGCAGCTTATTCCTCAATCAGCCCCAGCATTTT | CASSLFLNQPQHF
. | TRBJ2-3 | TRBD2 | TRBV5-4 | TGTGCCAGCAGCCCCGGACTAGTAGGAGCAGATACGCAGTATTTT | CASSPGLVGADTQYF
few | TRBJ2-3 | TRBD2 | TRBV4-3 | TGCGCCAGCAGCCAGACTAGCGGGAGCACAGATACGCAGTATTTT | CASSQTSGSTDTQYF
. | TRBJ2-5 | . | TRBV7-2 | TGTGCCAGCAGCTTAGGGGGGCTTGTGGAGACCCAGTACTTC | CASSLGGLVETQYF
. | TRBJ2-2 | . | TRBV7-2 | TGTGCCAGCAGCTGGGATGCAGGGTCTCACGGGGAGCTGTTTTTT | CASSWDAGSHGELFF
. | TRBJ2-7 | . | TRBV7-2 | TGTGCCAGCACCATTGAGGCGGGGCAGGGTTCCTACGAGCAGTACTTC | CASTIEAGQGSYEQYF
. | TRBJ2-2 | . | TRBV2 | TGTGCCAGCAGTGTTGGCTCCTACACCGGGGAGCTGTTTTTT | CASSVGSYTGELFF
. | TRBJ2-2 | TRBD2 | TRBV11-3 | TGTGCCAGCAGCTTAAAAGTGGCTAGCGGGAGTTGGAGCACCGGGGAGCTGTTTTTT | CASSLKVASGSWSTGELFF
. | TRBJ2-3 | . | TRBV6-1 | TGTGCCAGCAGTGAGGCGGGGAACACAGATACGCAGTATTTT | CASSEAGNTDTQYF
few | TRBJ1-2 | . | TRBV6-5 | TGTGCCAGCAGGGGAGATGGCTACACCTTC | CASRGDGYTF
. | TRBJ2-1 | TRBD2 | TRBV7-3 | TGTGCCAGCAGCGAAGCGGGGGGCAATGAGCAGTTCTTC | CASSEAGGNEQFF
once | TRBJ2-2 | . | TRBV5-4 | TGTGCCAGCAGCTTGGTCGACACCGGGGAGCTGTTTTTT | CASSLVDTGELFF
. | TRBJ2-4 | TRBD1 | TRBV19 | TGTGCCAGTAGTATGCCAGGGGGCTCGGGCAAAAACATTCAGTACTTC | CASSMPGGSGKNIQYF
. | TRBJ1-3 | . | TRBV5-1 | TGCGCCAGCAGCTTGTCCTTGGGGTCTGGAAACACCATATATTTT | CASSLSLGSGNTIYF
. | TRBJ1-2 | . | TRBV9 | TGTGCCAGCAGCGTAGAAGCCCGGAGTGGGCGGGATGGCTACACCTTC | CASSVEARSGRDGYTF
. | TRBJ2-4 | . | TRBV7-2 | TGTGCCAGCAGCTTAGGGGGACTAGCCAAAAACATTCAGTACTTC | CASSLGGLAKNIQYF
. | TRBJ2-3 | TRBD1 | TRBV19 | TGTGCCAGTAATCAGGGGGTGAGAGATACGCAGTATTTT | CASNQGVRDTQYF
. | TRBJ1-2 | . | TRBV27 | TGTGCCAGCAGTCTTTCAGGGAGCTCGAATGGCTACACCTTC | CASSLSGSSNGYTF
. | TRBJ2-7 | . | TRBV2 | TGTGCCAGCAGGCAGACCTACGAGCAGTACTTC | CASRQTYEQYF
. | TRBJ2-1 | . | TRBV5-1 | TGCGCCAGCAGCTTGGGATCTATTAACGGTGAGCAGTTCTTC | CASSLGSINGEQFF
. | TRBJ2-3 | . | TRBV2 | TGTGCCAGCAGTGCGTTAGCGGACACAGATACGCAGTATTTT | CASSALADTDTQYF
. | TRBJ2-3 | TRBD2 | TRBV4-2 | TGTGCCAGCAGCCAAGACCGGGGGGGGGCAGATACGCAGTATTTT | CASSQDRGGADTQYF
. | TRBJ1-1 | TRBD1 | TRBV19 | TGTGCCAGTACCCGGGACAGGGACACTGAAGCTTTCTTT | CASTRDRDTEAFF
. | TRBJ2-3 | . | TRBV6-5 | TGTGCCAGCAGTTACTACCCTCATGGAGATACGCAGTATTTT | CASSYYPHGDTQYF
. | TRBJ2-1 | . | TRBV19 | TGTGCCAGTAGCGAGGAAGGTGGGGCCAGCCAGTTCTTC | CASSEEGGASQFF
. | TRBJ2-3 | TRBD2 | TRBV7-3 | TGTGCCAGCAGCTTACGGGGGGTGGGCACAGATACGCAGTATTTT | CASSLRGVGTDTQYF
once | TRBJ1-1 | TRBD1 | TRBV9 | TGTGCCAGCAGCGTAGAAACAGGGGGCTGGACTGAAGCTTTCTTT | CASSVETGGWTEAFF
. | TRBJ2-7 | TRBD2 | TRBV5-1 | TGCGCCAGCAGTAGGGACTACGGTGCCTACGAGCAGTACTTC | CASSRDYGAYEQYF
. | TRBJ2-2 | TRBD2 | TRBV27 | TGTGCCAGCAGGGGACTAGCGGCCACCGGGGAGCTGTTTTTT | CASRGLAATGELFF
. | TRBJ1-2 | TRBD1 | TRBV27 | TGTGCCAGCAGCCACCTCCCTCGGACAGGTGGCGACTATGGCTACACCTTC | CASSHLPRTGGDYGYTF
few | TRBJ1-5 | . | TRBV30 | TGTGCCTGGAGTCAAGGGGATCAGCCCCAGCATTTT | CAWSQGDQPQHF
. | TRBJ2-1 | TRBD2 | TRBV28 | TGTGCCAGCAGTTTACCTTTGATTAGCGGGAGGGGGGTGTTCTTC | CASSLPLISGRGVFF
. | TRBJ2-1 | . | TRBV5-8 | TGTGCCAGCAGCTTGGACGTGTGGGGCGAACCGACTAAGGATGAGCAGTTCTTC | CASSLDVWGEPTKDEQFF
. | TRBJ2-3 | TRBD2 | TRBV6-5 | TGTGCCAGCAGTTACTATGGCGGGAGGGCATCAGATACGCAGTATTTT | CASSYYGGRASDTQYF
. | TRBJ2-3 | TRBD2 | TRBV19 | TGTGCCAGCAAATCTAGCGGGAACACAGATACGCAGTATTTT | CASKSSGNTDTQYF
. | TRBJ1-6 | . | TRBV25-1 | TGTGCCAGCAGTTCAAGGGGATCCTATAATTCACCCCTCCACTTT | CASSSRGSYNSPLHF
. | TRBJ2-5 | . | TRBV4-1 | TGCGCCAGCAGCCCGGGACTGTTCCAAGAGACCCAGTACTTC | CASSPGLFQETQYF
few | TRBJ2-5 | TRBD1 | TRBV5-6 | TGTGCCAGCAGCTTCACAGGGGGTAAAGAGACCCAGTACTTC | CASSFTGGKETQYF
. | TRBJ2-7 | TRBD2 | TRBV9 | TGTGCCAGCAGCGTAGGTCTAGCGGCATACGAGCAGTACTTC | CASSVGLAAYEQYF
. | TRBJ2-7 | TRBD2 | TRBV19 | TGTGCCAGCTCTCAGACTAGCAGGGAACTCTACGAGCAGTACTTC | CASSQTSRELYEQYF
. | TRBJ1-4 | TRBD1 | TRBV5-4 | TGTGCCAGCAGCTTCAGGGGGAATAATGAAAAACTGTTTTTT | CASSFRGNNEKLFF
once | TRBJ1-4 | . | TRBV2 | TGTGCCAGCAGTGGGGGAACCGGGGCTAATGAAAAACTGTTTTTT | CASSGGTGANEKLFF
. | TRBJ2-1 | TRBD2 | TRBV7-9 | TGTGCCAGCAGCTCACAAGGAGGCGGGAGTCTCAATGAGCAGTTCTTC | CASSSQGGGSLNEQFF